This T cell receptor (beta chain) was found in a study of T cells after posttransplantation cyclophosphamide. Notes on the study in general: TRB clonality was highly associated with recipient CMV seropositivity and reactivation.

Measured with immunoSEQ multiplex PCR; TCRdb has only the in-frame clones, and not every one. The table lists around 30,000 clones, about 87% of them singletons. A word on this clone: No antigen is known for it.

This receptor was obtained from a woman aged 40 to 49 with a blood cancer, CMV-positive, and with a related stem cell donor. Sequencing was carried out using PBMCs.

CDR3 in amino acids: CASSPAGTGGQGSSYNEQFF. The CDR3 bases are TGCGCCAGCAGCCCGGCCGGGACAGGGGGACAAGGGAGCTCCTACAATGAGCAGTTCTTC. This chain connects TRBV5-1 to TRBJ2-1; the match to TRBD1 covers 11 bases. V dropped 4 bases and J dropped 0; count of bases not matched to a gene: 15. The CDR3 covers 20 residues. Germline V gene lookup returns CDR1 SGHRS and CDR2 YFSETQ.